This T cell receptor (beta chain) was retrieved from a study of T cell repertoires in cytomegalovirus infection (dated by TCRdb to about 2019). Looking at the study overall: The HLA type of each donor mattered for the analysis, because public TCR beta signatures pointed to carriage of CMV infection along with the matching HLA type. Broader findings and caveats from the paper: In both this cohort and an independent cohort of 352 donors, the cumulative frequency of public TCR beta family members distinguished carriers of CMV infection plus the relevant HLA type. In the ex vivo response, HLA-C-restricted CMV-specific TCR beta clonotypes were dominant, and in two of eight donors the single most frequent clonotype came from this HLA-C-restricted group.

Sequencing was performed on an Illumina HiSeq 1500. TCRdb handled the public reads itself, with Q25 trimming in fastp and clone calling in MiXCR, and kept productive beta chains. CDR3 protein duplicates are merged, each entry listing the most common genes and DNA. The sample data list around 210,000 distinct CDR3 sequences, and 5% to 8.5% of these were observed just once. Jointly, the top ten make up about 6.3% of the sample. This clonotype was recorded many times. Its specific antigen is unknown. No base quality values were provided; no much bigger clone lies one nucleotide off. V is cut back by 4 bases and J by 12 bases, with 14 bases in the junction unmatched. CDR1 is given as LGHDT and CDR2 as YNNKEL, both from the germline V gene (reference sequence). Taken from cysteine to phenylalanine, the CDR3 has 14 residues. Left in the record is the CDR3 DNA by itself, 42 bases read in frame from the first base.

The TCR was taken from a human donor in good health (CMV status not recorded). Some clones in this sample may be carry-over from other donors' samples. Sequenced material: PBMCs. Recombination linked TRBV3-1 to TRBJ1-1, with 7 bases aligning to TRBD1. Read as DNA, the sequence is TGTGCCAGCAGCCGAGGACAGGTTCTTGGAGGAACTTTCTTT. It specifies CASSRGQVLGGTFF.